Presented here are 20 T cell receptor beta chains from one specimen sequenced in a study of blood T cell repertoires in COVID-19. Sequencing was performed with immunoSEQ multiplex PCR; in TCRdb, only in-frame clones are kept and a portion is missing. The sample has 390,000 or so clones, approximately 89% seen once. Sequencing input: peripheral blood. These receptor sequences come from a young woman with COVID-19, enrolled during active disease.

The chain couples TRBV29-1 to TRBJ1-2; 8 bases line up with TRBD1. Germline V gene lookup returns CDR1 SQVTM and CDR2 ANQGSEA. The CDR3 has 11 residues. Trimming cost V 7 bases and J 7 bases; bases outside gene matches: 5. The DNA of the CDR3 is TGCAGCGCCGGGACAGGAAGTGGCTACACCTTC. It yields the protein CSAGTGSGYTF. Full variable domain (remainder filled in from reference TRBV29-1 and TRBJ1-2): SAVISQKPSRDICQRGTSLTIQCQVDSQVTMMFWYRQQPGQSLTLIATANQGSEATYESGFVIDKFPISRPNLTFSTLTVSNMSPEDSSIYLCSAGTGSGYTFGSGTRLTVV.

The V call is TRBV6-6, the J call TRBJ1-4; no firm D call. Trimming removed 6 bases at V and 7 bases at J, with 9 bases between. There are 12 residues in the CDR3. CDR1 and CDR2 from the germline V gene are MNHNY and SVGAGI (reference sequence). This CDR3 is CASRSSGEKLFF. The CDR3 nucleotides are TGTGCCAGCAGATCCTCAGGTGAAAAACTGTTTTTT.

The chain couples TRBV27 to TRBJ1-6, with TRBD1 as a possible D gene (5 bases). Germline values: CDR1 MNHEY, CDR2 SMNVEV (reference sequence). This CDR3 region has 14 residues. V was shortened by 3 bases and J by 6 bases, with 9 bases between the two germline ends. The CDR3 spells CASSLRQSNSPLHF. DNA of the CDR3: TGTGCCAGCAGTTTGAGACAGAGTAATTCACCCCTCCACTTT.

The V gene is TRBV28, the J gene TRBJ2-5; D unclear. This CDR3 contains 11 residues. Germline lookup yields CDR1 MDHEN and CDR2 SYDVKM. Trimming removed 6 bases from V and 5 bases from J, with 7 bases in between. The CDR3 spells CASSERETQYF. CDR3 DNA: TGTGCCAGCAGCGAGAGGGAGACCCAGTACTTC.

CDR3 protein: CASSRDRTWETQYF. DNA for the CDR3: TGCGCCAGCAGTCGAGACAGGACATGGGAGACCCAGTACTTC. The rearrangement uses TRBV23-1 and TRBJ2-5, with D possibly matching TRBD1 (6 bases). TRBV23-1 is an ORF, with its function uncertain. V was cut by 4 bases and J by 5 bases, with 14 bases left in between. CDR3 length equals 14 residues.

The gene calls are TRBV30 and TRBJ1-2; TRBD1 matches at 7 bases. The V gene end was trimmed by 4 bases and the J gene end by 6 bases; junction bases not matched to a gene: 8. Germline loops: CDR1 GTSNPN, CDR2 SVGIG (reference sequence). CDR3 length: 13 amino acids. The CDR3 here is CAWKPTGWDGYTF. DNA of the CDR3: TGTGCCTGGAAACCGACAGGGTGGGATGGCTACACCTTC.

The chain links TRBV27 to TRBJ2-7, with D unresolved. The germline V and J ends were trimmed by 3 bases and 6 bases, with 6 bases remaining between them. CDR1 is MNHEY, CDR2 SMNVEV, per germline (reference sequence). This CDR3 contains 11 residues. CDR3 sequence (DNA): TGTGCCAGCAGTTTTCGGTCCGAGCAGTACTTC. It codes for CASSFRSEQYF.

The chain links TRBV7-6 to TRBJ1-2; D uncertain. The CDR3 has 14 residues. Per germline, CDR1 SGHVS and CDR2 FNYEAQ. V lost 0 bases, J lost 4 bases, and 9 bases lay in between. For the CDR3, the DNA is TGTGCCAGCAGCTTAGCGGCCGATCTCTATGGCTACACCTTC. As protein: CASSLAADLYGYTF.

The gene calls are TRBV2 and TRBJ2-7, with a possible D match to TRBD1 (5 bases). V lost 7 bases and J 9 bases, leaving 19 bases between the germline ends. The germline CDR1 and CDR2 sequences are SNHLY and FYNNEI. The CDR3 consists of 13 residues. CDR3 DNA: TGTGCCAGCATCAACAGGATCCATTTGGGGCAGTACTTC. It specifies CASINRIHLGQYF.

This clone was recorded a few times. V gene TRBV7-9 combines with J gene TRBJ1-2, with 8 bases that match TRBD1. Germline-derived CDR1 and CDR2 are SEHNR and FQNEAQ (reference sequence). This CDR3 comprises 15 residues. Trimming cost V 5 bases and J 2 bases; bases outside gene matches: 7. This CDR3 is CASSVAGGRNYGYTF. CDR3 nucleotide sequence: TGTGCCAGCAGCGTCGCAGGGGGCCGGAACTATGGCTACACCTTC.

This chain joins TRBV10-3 and TRBJ2-3; 7 bases match TRBD1. Germline trimming cut 5 bases from V and 5 bases from J; bases unmatched to any gene: 4. CDR3 length: 13 residues. Per germline, CDR1 ENHRY and CDR2 SYGVKD. The CDR3: CAISTGVVDTQYF. Written as DNA, the CDR3 is TGTGCCATCAGTACAGGGGTTGTAGATACGCAGTATTTT.

V gene TRBV5-1 combines with J gene TRBJ2-7; D is unresolved. Deletions cut 4 bases from V and 2 bases from J, with 16 bases between. This CDR3 spans 15 amino acids. Germline V gene sequence: CDR1 SGHRS, CDR2 YFSETQ. The CDR3 protein is CASSLAPSEAYEQYF. The CDR3 DNA is TGCGCCAGCAGCCTGGCCCCCTCAGAGGCCTACGAGCAGTACTTC. The complete variable domain, with remaining parts taken from reference TRBV5-1 and TRBJ2-7, reads KAGVTQTPRYLIKTRGQQVTLSCSPISGHRSVSWYQQTPGQGLQFLFEYFSETQRNKGNFPGRFSGRQFSNSRSEMNVSTLELGDSALYLCASSLAPSEAYEQYFGPGTRLTVT.

Written as DNA, the CDR3 is TGTGCCAGCAACCCTCAGGGCCAAGCCACTGAAGCTTTCTTT. It translates to CASNPQGQATEAFF. The chain joins TRBV7-2 to TRBJ1-1, with a weak D call TRBD1 (5 bases). V was pared by 7 bases and J by 4 bases, with 16 bases between. The CDR3 is 14 residues long. Germline V gives CDR1 SGHTA, CDR2 FQGNSA.

The V gene is TRBV6-5, the J gene TRBJ2-7; possibly TRBD2 for D (6 bases). The CDR3 runs 14 residues. Trimming pared 2 bases from V and 8 bases from J, leaving 16 bases between. Per the germline V gene, CDR1 is MNHEY and CDR2 is SVGAGI. The CDR3 spells CASSYAGSGTKQYF. CDR3 sequence (DNA): TGTGCCAGCAGTTACGCGGGATCAGGTACGAAGCAGTACTTC.

The count of this clone is one. This chain joins TRBV7-9 and TRBJ1-4; tentative D call: TRBD1 (6 bases). CDR3 length equals 15 residues. Germline CDR1 SEHNR, CDR2 FQNEAQ (reference sequence). The V end was cut by 1 base, the J end by 10 bases, with 16 bases between. In DNA, the CDR3 is TGTGCCAGCAGCTTAGATTCCGGGACAAACAGAAAACTGTTTTTT. Its protein product is CASSLDSGTNRKLFF.

The chain carries TRBV6-6 and TRBJ2-1; TRBD2 is a possible D gene (6 bases). CDR1 is MNHNY and CDR2 is SVGAGI in the germline V gene (reference sequence). V lost 4 bases to trimming and J lost 13 bases, with 11 bases between them. The CDR3 runs 11 residues. This CDR3 reads CASSSRDLQFF. The CDR3 DNA reads as TGTGCCAGCAGTTCCCGGGACTTACAGTTCTTC.

The chain joins TRBV11-1 to TRBJ2-7; D possibly corresponds to TRBD1 (6 bases). The V gene lost 1 base and the J gene lost 2 bases, with 12 bases spanning the gap. The germline CDR1 and CDR2 sequences are SGHAT and FQDESV (reference sequence). The CDR3 covers 15 residues. The CDR3 sequence is CASSLGAGAAYEQYF. DNA for the CDR3: TGTGCCAGCAGCTTAGGGGCAGGGGCCGCCTACGAGCAGTACTTC.

V is TRBV7-9 and J is TRBJ1-4; TRBD1 aligns across 7 bases. Germline CDR1 and CDR2: SEHNR and FQNEAQ (reference sequence). The CDR3 sequence is 18 residues long. The V gene end was trimmed by 0 bases and the J gene end by 5 bases; junction bases not matched to a gene: 12. The chain's CDR3 is CASSLAFDRVDGNEKLFF. For the CDR3, the DNA is TGTGCCAGCAGCTTAGCTTTCGACAGGGTAGATGGGAATGAAAAACTGTTTTTT.

Comment on this clone: The germline gene is not matched at one end of the junction; a read error may be the cause. The chain is built from TRBV6-5 and TRBJ2-1; TRBD1 agrees at 8 bases. This CDR3 has 15 amino acids. Germline CDR1 reads MNHEY; CDR2 reads SVGAGI. DNA of the CDR3: TGTGCCAGCAGTCGACCGGGACAGGCCTATAATGAGCAGTTCTTC. It translates to CASSRPGQAYNEQFF.

The chain carries TRBV6-5 and TRBJ2-7; possibly TRBD1 for D (6 bases). The V gene's germline CDR1 is MNHEY and CDR2 SVGAGI. The CDR3 has 14 amino acids. Trimming cost V 5 bases and J 6 bases, with 17 bases left between them. Written as DNA, the CDR3 is TGTGCCAGCAGTCAGGGGTTGGACAGCTCCGAGCAGTACTTC. Amino acids: CASSQGLDSSEQYF.